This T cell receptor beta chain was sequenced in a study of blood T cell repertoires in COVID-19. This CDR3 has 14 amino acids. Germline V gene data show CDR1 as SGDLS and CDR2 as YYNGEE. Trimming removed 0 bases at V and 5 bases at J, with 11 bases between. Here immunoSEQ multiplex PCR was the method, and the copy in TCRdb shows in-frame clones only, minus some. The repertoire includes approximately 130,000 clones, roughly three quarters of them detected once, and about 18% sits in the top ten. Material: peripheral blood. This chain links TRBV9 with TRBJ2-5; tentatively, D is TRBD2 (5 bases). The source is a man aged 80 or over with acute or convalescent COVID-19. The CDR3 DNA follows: TGTGCCAGCAGCGTAGGAGGGTCCCTCGAGACCCAGTACTTC. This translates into CASSVGGSLETQYF.